The next 13 T cell receptor beta chains were all read from a single sample in a study of blood T cell repertoires in COVID-19. Assay used: immunoSEQ multiplex PCR; TCRdb lists only in-frame clones, some missing. The sample contains 250,000 or so clones, around nine tenths of which appear only once. Sequencing was carried out using peripheral blood. The receptors stem from a woman aged 40 to 49 who had recovered from COVID-19.

The J gene is TRBJ2-7, the V gene TRBV30; D unclear. The V gene lost 0 bases and the J gene lost 0 bases, with 6 bases spanning the gap. Germline CDR1 and CDR2: GTSNPN and SVGIG (reference sequence). The CDR3 loop spans 13 amino acids. Written as DNA, the CDR3 is TGTGCCTGGAGTGTATCCAGCTCCTACGAGCAGTACTTC. As protein: CAWSVSSSYEQYF.

This clone was found once. J is TRBJ2-1 and V is TRBV30, with 11 positions matching TRBD2. The trim removed 4 bases at V and 5 bases at J, leaving 4 bases unmatched. This CDR3 comprises 14 residues. The germline CDR1 and CDR2 sequences are GTSNPN and SVGIG (reference sequence). CDR3 coding DNA: TGTGCCTGGACCCTAGCGGGAGGAAACAATGAGCAGTTCTTC. Protein: CAWTLAGGNNEQFF.

The chain joins TRBV27 to TRBJ1-5, with a tentative D call TRBD1 (5 bases). The germline CDR1 and CDR2 sequences are MNHEY and SMNVEV (reference sequence). V was clipped by 0 bases and J by 2 bases, with 11 bases between them. The CDR3 contains 16 residues. The CDR3 loop is CASSLSAGGGNQPQHF. The CDR3 DNA reads TGTGCCAGCAGTTTATCGGCGGGGGGAGGCAATCAGCCCCAGCATTTT.

This rearrangement joins TRBV6-5 to TRBJ2-1; 10 bases align to TRBD2. CDR1 is MNHEY and CDR2 is SVGAGI in the germline V gene. V was clipped by 4 bases and J by 4 bases; unmatched bases: 1. CDR3 size: 14 residues. CDR3 protein: CASSSSGRYNEQFF. CDR3 bases: TGTGCCAGCAGTTCTAGCGGGAGATACAATGAGCAGTTCTTC.

The genes are TRBV12-3 or TRBV12-4 and TRBJ1-1, with 7 bases matching TRBD1. The CDR3 covers 13 residues. The V gene end was trimmed by 2 bases and the J gene end by 9 bases; junction bases not matched to a gene: 6. The CDR3 bases are TGTGCCAGCAGTTTAAGGTGGGACAGTCAAGCTTTCTTT. Protein: CASSLRWDSQAFF.

The V call is TRBV7-7, the J call TRBJ2-3; D gene ambiguous. This CDR3 contains 14 residues. V dropped 5 bases and J dropped 2 bases, with 11 bases sitting between them. Germline V lookup: CDR1 SSHAT, CDR2 FNYEAQ (reference sequence). CDR3 coding DNA: TGTGCCAGCAGCCCCATGACTTCCACAGATACGCAGTATTTT. Its translation is CASSPMTSTDTQYF. Supplemented by reference TRBV7-7 and TRBJ2-3, the full variable domain reads GAGVSQSPRYKVTKRGQDVTLRCDPISSHATLYWYQQALGQGPEFLTYFNYEAQPDKSGLPSDRFSAERPEGSISTLTIQRTEQRDSAMYRCASSPMTSTDTQYFGPGTRLTVL.

The chain has TRBV29-1 and TRBJ2-5; weak D call: TRBD2 (6 bases). The CDR3 is 13 residues long. V was cut by 6 bases and J by 2 bases, with 13 bases left in between. Germline V CDR1 and CDR2: SQVTM, ANQGSEA. The CDR3 loop is CSVATGVQETQYF. The CDR3 nucleotides are TGCAGCGTGGCTACGGGGGTACAAGAGACCCAGTACTTC.

About this clone itself: Compared with germline, one end of the junction differs, possibly owing to a read error. The chain recombines TRBV5-1 with TRBJ2-7, with D possibly matching TRBD1 (5 bases). The CDR3 runs to 16 residues. Germline CDR1 is SGHRS and CDR2 is YFSETQ. The CDR3 protein is CASSLDIGVGPYEQYF. CDR3 bases: TGCGCCAGCAGCTTGGATATCGGAGTGGGGCCCTACGAGCAATACTTC.

The chain couples TRBV20-1 to TRBJ2-1, with TRBD2 identical over 8 bases. The CDR3 covers 11 residues. With 3 bases clipped from V and 13 bases from J, the junction kept 5 bases outside the gene matches. The germline CDR1 and CDR2 sequences are DFQATT and SNEGSKA (reference sequence). CDR3 in amino acids: CSASVGTRQFF. Written as DNA, the CDR3 is TGCAGTGCTAGTGTCGGGACTAGACAGTTCTTC.

This clone has only a few counts. J is TRBJ1-2 and V is TRBV5-4; D unresolved. The CDR3 loop spans 13 amino acids. V shed 3 bases and J shed 5 bases, with 11 bases lying between them. CDR1 and CDR2 (germline): SGHNT, YYREEE (reference sequence). The CDR3: CASSSWTEYGYTF. For the CDR3, the DNA is TGTGCCAGCAGCTCCTGGACTGAGTATGGCTACACCTTC.

The chain employs TRBV7-3 and TRBJ2-3; D is perhaps TRBD1 (5 bases). Trimming left V 5 bases short and J 8 bases short, with 14 bases between. This CDR3 spans 13 amino acids. The germline V gene encodes CDR1 SGHTA and CDR2 FQGTGA. The CDR3 coding sequence is TGTGCCAGCAGCCCAGGGTCAGGCGGTACGCAGTATTTT. Translating gives CASSPGSGGTQYF. Combining the CDR3 with reference TRBV7-3 and TRBJ2-3 gives the whole variable domain GAGVSQTPSNKVTEKGKYVELRCDPISGHTALYWYRQSLGQGPEFLIYFQGTGAADDSGLPNDRFFAVRPEGSVSTLKIQRTERGDSAVYLCASSPGSGGTQYFGPGTRLTVL.

This chain uses TRBV19 with TRBJ1-2; 7 nucleotides align to TRBD1. The CDR3 is made up of 15 amino acids. V was clipped by 7 bases and J by 0 bases; unmatched bases: 8. Per the germline V gene, CDR1 is LNHDA and CDR2 is SQIVND (reference sequence). The DNA for the CDR3 is TGTGCCAGTACCAAAGGGACAGCAGCTAACTATGGCTACACCTTC. Protein product: CASTKGTAANYGYTF.

This chain links TRBV5-5 with TRBJ1-5; maybe TRBD1 (5 bases). V lost 0 bases and J 0 bases, leaving 7 bases between the germline ends. Germline V gene data show CDR1 as SGHKS and CDR2 as YYEKEE (reference sequence). The length of the CDR3 is 15 residues. The CDR3 loop reads CASSLGGYSNQPQHF. CDR3 DNA: TGTGCCAGCAGCTTGGGGGGCTATAGCAATCAGCCCCAGCATTTT.